Detailed here is one T cell receptor beta chain. The antigen is unknown. This beta chain is off target for a library built for alpha chains, so its abundance means little. The data belong to a study of spatial heterogeneity in lung cancer. Whole-study context: Alpha-chain sequences were consistently detected less often than beta-chain sequences. General observations from the study: Mutation tallies in tumors tracked expanded intratumoral alpha and beta TCR counts.

From the 5' RACE reads, TCRdb called clonotypes with MiXCR, one entry per CDR3 protein. Altogether about 18,000 distinct CDR3 sequences are present, approximately 10% being singletons, with the ten largest covering about 20%. Documented time point: sample taken at primary tumor resection. Germline V gene sequence: CDR1 DFQATT, CDR2 SNEGSKA (reference sequence). CDR3 length: 16 amino acids. V gave up 1 base and J gave up 10 bases, with 22 bases separating them. The clonotype originates from a female donor with early-stage non-small cell lung cancer. The input for sequencing was lung tumor tissue, taken at surgery. This sequence joins TRBV20-1 and TRBJ1-4; perhaps TRBD1 as D (6 bases). The CDR3 here is CSARALGEGDVGKLFF. CDR3 in DNA: TGCAGTGCTAGAGCCCTCGGTGAGGGGGACGTCGGAAAACTGTTTTTT.